This paragraph reports one TCR beta chain. CDR1 SGHKS and CDR2 YYEKEE come from the germline V gene (reference sequence). This CDR3 region has 16 residues. The germline V and J ends were trimmed by 4 bases and 0 bases, with 14 bases remaining between them. Repertoires were generated with immunoSEQ multiplex PCR, while TCRdb's copy carries only in-frame clones and drops some. Of roughly 160,000 clones in the sample, over 80% were seen once. The sample belongs to a study of blood T cell repertoires in COVID-19. Sequenced: peripheral blood. The chain has TRBV5-5 and TRBJ2-1; D might be TRBD2 (5 bases). The TCR originated in a woman aged 60-70 years with acute or convalescent COVID-19. The CDR3 spells CASSNRQGSSYNEQFF. The CDR3 nucleotides are TGTGCCAGCAGCAACCGACAAGGGAGCTCCTACAATGAGCAGTTCTTC.